The sequence of this T cell receptor (beta chain) was determined in a study of blood T cell repertoires in COVID-19. V lost 6 bases and J lost 4, with 12 bases in between. Germline V lookup: CDR1 SGHDN, CDR2 FVKESK. There are 13 residues in the CDR3. Each exposed participant met a COVID-19 case in the 2 weeks preceding study entry. Libraries were prepared by immunoSEQ multiplex PCR; TCRdb keeps only in-frame clonotypes and omits some of them. The sample records around 270,000 clones, about 87% being singletons. Material for sequencing was PBMCs or T cells enriched from blood (not recorded which). This clonotype was obtained from a middle-aged woman who had been exposed to COVID-19. This rearrangement joins TRBV14 to TRBJ2-5; D gene unclear. The CDR3 spells CASSGLVSETQYF. CDR3 bases: TGTGCCAGCAGTGGCCTAGTCTCAGAGACCCAGTACTTC. Variable domain in full (rest from reference TRBV14 and TRBJ2-5): EAGVTQFPSHSVIEKGQTVTLRCDPISGHDNLYWYRRVMGKEIKFLLHFVKESKQDESGMPNNRFLAERTGGTYSTLKVQPAELEDSGVYFCASSGLVSETQYFGPGTRLLVL.